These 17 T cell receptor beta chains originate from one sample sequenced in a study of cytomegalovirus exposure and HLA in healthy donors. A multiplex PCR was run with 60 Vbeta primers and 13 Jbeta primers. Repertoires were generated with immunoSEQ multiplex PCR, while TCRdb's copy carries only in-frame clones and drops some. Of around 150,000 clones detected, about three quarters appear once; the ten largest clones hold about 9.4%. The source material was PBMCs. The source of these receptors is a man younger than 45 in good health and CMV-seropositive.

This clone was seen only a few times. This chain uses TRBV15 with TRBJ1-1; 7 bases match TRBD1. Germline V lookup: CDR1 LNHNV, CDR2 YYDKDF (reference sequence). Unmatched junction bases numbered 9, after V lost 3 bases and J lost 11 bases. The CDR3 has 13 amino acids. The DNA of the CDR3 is TGTGCCACCAGCAGGGGACAGTGGGGTGGGGCTTTCTTT. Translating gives CATSRGQWGGAFF.

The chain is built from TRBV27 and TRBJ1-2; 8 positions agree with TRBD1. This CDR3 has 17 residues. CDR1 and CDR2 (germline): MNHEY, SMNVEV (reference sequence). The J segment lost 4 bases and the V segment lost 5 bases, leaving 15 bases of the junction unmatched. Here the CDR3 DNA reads TGTGCCAGCAGTCCCGACAACTGGGCAGGGGGCTTCTATGGCTACACCTTC. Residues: CASSPDNWAGGFYGYTF.

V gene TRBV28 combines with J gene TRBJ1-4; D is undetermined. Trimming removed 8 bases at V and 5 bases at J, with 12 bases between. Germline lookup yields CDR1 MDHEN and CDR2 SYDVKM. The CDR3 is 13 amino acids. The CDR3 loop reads CASRRRPNEKLFF. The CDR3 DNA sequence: TGTGCCAGCCGGAGGAGACCAAATGAAAAACTGTTTTTT. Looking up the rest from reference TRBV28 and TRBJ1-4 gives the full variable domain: DVKVTQSSRYLVKRTGEKVFLECVQDMDHENMFWYRQDPGLGLRLIYFSYDVKMKEKGDIPEGYSVSREKKERFSLILESASTNQTSMYLCASRRRPNEKLFFGSGTQLSVL.

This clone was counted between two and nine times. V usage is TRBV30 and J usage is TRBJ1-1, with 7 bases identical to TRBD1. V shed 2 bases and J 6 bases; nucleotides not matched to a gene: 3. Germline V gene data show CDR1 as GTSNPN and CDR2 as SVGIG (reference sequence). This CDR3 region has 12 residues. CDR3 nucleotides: TGTGCCTGGAGTACAGGGGCGGCTGAAGCTTTCTTT. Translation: CAWSTGAAEAFF. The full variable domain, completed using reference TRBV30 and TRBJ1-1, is SQTIHQWPATLVQPVGSPLSLECTVEGTSNPNLYWYRQAAGRGLQLLFYSVGIGQISSEVPQNLSASRPQDRQFILSSKKLLLSDSGFYLCAWSTGAAEAFFGQGTRLTVV.

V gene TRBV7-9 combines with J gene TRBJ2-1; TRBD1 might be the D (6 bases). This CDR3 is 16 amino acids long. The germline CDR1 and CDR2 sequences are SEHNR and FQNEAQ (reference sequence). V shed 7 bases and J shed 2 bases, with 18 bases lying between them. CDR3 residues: CASTPIGGAPYNEQFF. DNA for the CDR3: TGTGCCAGCACCCCAATAGGGGGTGCCCCCTACAATGAGCAGTTCTTC.

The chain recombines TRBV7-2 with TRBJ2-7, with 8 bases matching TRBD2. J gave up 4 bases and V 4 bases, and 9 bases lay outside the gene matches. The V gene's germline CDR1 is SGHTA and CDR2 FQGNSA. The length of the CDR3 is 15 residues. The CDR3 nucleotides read TGTGCCAGCAGCTCCGTTTCTAGCGGGTATTACGAGCAGTACTTC. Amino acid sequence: CASSSVSSGYYEQYF.

The CDR3 here is CASSFAGQRYEQYF. The CDR3 DNA reads as TGTGCCAGCAGCTTTGCAGGACAGAGATACGAGCAGTACTTC. The chain carries TRBV11-2 and TRBJ2-7, with TRBD1 as a possible D gene (6 bases). Germline V CDR1 and CDR2: SGHAT, FQNNGV. CDR3 length: 14 amino acids. The germline V and J ends were trimmed by 3 bases and 4 bases, with 13 bases remaining between them.

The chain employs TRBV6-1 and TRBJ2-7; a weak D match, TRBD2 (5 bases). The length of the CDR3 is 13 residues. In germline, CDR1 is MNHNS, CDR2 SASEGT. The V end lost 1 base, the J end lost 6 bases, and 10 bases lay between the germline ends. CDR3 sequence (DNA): TGTGCCAGCAGTGAAGGGGCGGGCCTCGAGCAGTACTTC. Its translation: CASSEGAGLEQYF.

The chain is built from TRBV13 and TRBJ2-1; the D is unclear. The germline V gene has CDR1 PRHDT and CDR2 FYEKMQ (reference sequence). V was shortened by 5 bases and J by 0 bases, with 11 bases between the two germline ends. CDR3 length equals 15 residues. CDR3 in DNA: TGTGCCAGCAGCCCGTCTTTGAGCTCCTACAATGAGCAGTTCTTC. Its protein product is CASSPSLSSYNEQFF.

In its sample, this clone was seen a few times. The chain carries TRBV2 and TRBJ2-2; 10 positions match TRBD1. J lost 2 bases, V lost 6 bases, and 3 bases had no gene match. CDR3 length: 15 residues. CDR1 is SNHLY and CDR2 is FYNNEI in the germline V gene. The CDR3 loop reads CASRRDRGNTGELFF. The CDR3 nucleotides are TGTGCCAGCAGGAGGGACAGGGGTAACACCGGGGAGCTGTTTTTT.

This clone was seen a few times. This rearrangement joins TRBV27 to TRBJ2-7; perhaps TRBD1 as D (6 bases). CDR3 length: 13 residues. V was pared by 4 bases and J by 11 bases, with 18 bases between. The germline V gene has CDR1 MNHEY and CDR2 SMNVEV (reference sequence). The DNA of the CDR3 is TGTGCCAGCAGTTCCCAAGCTATTAAGGGGGAGTACTTC. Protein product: CASSSQAIKGEYF.

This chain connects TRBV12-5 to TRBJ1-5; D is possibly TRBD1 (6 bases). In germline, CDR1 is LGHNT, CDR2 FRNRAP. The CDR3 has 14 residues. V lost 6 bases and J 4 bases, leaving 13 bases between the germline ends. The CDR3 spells CASGSQGPNQPQHF. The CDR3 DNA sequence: TGTGCTAGTGGCTCACAGGGCCCGAATCAGCCCCAGCATTTT.

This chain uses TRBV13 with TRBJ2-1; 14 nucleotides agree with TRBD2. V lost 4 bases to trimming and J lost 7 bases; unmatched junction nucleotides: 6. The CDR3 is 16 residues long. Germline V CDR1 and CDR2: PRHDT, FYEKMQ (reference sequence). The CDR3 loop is CASSSDRTSGRNEQFF. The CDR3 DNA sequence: TGTGCCAGCAGCTCCGACCGGACTAGCGGGAGGAATGAGCAGTTCTTC.

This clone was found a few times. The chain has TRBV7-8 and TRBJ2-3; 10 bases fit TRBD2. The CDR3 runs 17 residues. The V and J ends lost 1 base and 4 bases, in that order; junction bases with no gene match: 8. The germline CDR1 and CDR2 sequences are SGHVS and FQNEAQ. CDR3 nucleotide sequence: TGTGCCAGCAGCTTAGTCTCGCTAGCGGGAGTTCCAGATACGCAGTATTTT. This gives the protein CASSLVSLAGVPDTQYF.

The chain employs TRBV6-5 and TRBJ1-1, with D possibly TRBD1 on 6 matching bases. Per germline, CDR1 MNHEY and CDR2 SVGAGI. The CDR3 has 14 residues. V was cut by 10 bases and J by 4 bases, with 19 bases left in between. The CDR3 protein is CATVRTVLGTEAFF. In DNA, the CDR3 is TGTGCCACCGTCCGGACAGTCTTGGGCACTGAAGCTTTCTTT.

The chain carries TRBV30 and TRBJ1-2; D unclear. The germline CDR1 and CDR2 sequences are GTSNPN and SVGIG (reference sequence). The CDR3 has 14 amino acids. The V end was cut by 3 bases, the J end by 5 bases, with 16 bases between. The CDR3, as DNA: TGTGCCTGGAGCTTTTGGCTTGGAGTGTATGGCTACACCTTC. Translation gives CAWSFWLGVYGYTF.

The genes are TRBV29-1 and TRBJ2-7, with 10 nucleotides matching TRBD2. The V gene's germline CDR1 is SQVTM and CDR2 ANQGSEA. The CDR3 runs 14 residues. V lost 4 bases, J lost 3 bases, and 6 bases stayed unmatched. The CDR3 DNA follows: TGCAGCGTTGTTTTTACTAGCGGGAACTACGAGCAGTACTTC. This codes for CSVVFTSGNYEQYF.